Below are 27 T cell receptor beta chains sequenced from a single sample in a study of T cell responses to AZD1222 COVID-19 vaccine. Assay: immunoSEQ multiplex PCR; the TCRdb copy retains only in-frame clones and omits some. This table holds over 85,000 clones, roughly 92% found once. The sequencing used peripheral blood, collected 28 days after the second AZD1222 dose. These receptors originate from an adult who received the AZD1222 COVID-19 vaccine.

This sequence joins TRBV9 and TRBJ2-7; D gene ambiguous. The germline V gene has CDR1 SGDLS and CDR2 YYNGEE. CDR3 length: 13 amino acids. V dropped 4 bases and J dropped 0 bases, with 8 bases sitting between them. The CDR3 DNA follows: TGTGCCAGCAGCCCTACTCCCTCCTACGAGCAGTACTTC. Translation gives CASSPTPSYEQYF.

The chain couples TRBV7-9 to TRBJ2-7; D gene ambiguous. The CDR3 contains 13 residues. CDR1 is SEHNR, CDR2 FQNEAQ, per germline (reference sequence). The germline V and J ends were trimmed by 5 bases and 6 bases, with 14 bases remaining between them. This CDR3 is CASSPTAWLEQYF. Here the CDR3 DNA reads TGTGCCAGCAGCCCCACCGCCTGGCTCGAGCAGTACTTC.

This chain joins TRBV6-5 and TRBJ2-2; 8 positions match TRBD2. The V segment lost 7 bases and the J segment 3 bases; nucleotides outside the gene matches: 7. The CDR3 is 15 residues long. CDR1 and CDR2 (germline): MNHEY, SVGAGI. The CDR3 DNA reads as TGTGCCAGCACACCTCCTAGCGGGCACACCGGGGAGCTGTTTTTT. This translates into CASTPPSGHTGELFF.

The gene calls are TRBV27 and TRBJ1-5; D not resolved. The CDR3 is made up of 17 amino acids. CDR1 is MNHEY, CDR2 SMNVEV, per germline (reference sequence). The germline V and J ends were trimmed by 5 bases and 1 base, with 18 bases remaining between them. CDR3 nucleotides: TGTGCCAGCAGTGTAAGACACGTCCCGGAGAGCAATCAGCCCCAGCATTTT. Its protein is CASSVRHVPESNQPQHF.

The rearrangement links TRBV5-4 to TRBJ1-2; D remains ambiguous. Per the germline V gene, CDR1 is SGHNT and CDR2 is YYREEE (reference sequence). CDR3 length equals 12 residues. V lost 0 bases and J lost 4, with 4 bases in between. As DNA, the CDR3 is TGTGCCAGCAGCTTGGACGCCTATGGCTACACCTTC. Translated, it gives CASSLDAYGYTF.

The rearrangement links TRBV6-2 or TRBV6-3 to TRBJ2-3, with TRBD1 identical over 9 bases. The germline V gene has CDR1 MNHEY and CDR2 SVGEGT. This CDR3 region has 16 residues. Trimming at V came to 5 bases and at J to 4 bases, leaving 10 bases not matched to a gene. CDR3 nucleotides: TGTGCCAGCAGTCAGGACAGGGGTTTAACCCCAGATACGCAGTATTTT. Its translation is CASSQDRGLTPDTQYF.

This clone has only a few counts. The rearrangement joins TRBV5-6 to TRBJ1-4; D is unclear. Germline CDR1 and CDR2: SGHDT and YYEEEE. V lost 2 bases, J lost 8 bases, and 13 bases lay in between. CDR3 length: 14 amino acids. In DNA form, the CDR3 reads TGTGCCAGCAGCTTTTGGGGAGTTTGGGAAAAACTGTTTTTT. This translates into CASSFWGVWEKLFF.

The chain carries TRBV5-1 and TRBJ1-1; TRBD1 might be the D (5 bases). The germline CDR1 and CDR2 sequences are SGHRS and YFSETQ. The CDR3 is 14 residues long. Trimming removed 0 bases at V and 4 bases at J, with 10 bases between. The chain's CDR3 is CASSLAGVGTEAFF. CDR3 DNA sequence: TGCGCCAGCAGCTTGGCGGGGGTTGGCACTGAAGCTTTCTTT.

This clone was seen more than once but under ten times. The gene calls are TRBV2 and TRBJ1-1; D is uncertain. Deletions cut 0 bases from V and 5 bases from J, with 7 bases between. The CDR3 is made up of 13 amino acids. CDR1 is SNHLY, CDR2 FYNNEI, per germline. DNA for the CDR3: TGTGCCAGCAGTGAAGCGGGCGGAACTGAAGCTTTCTTT. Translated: CASSEAGGTEAFF.

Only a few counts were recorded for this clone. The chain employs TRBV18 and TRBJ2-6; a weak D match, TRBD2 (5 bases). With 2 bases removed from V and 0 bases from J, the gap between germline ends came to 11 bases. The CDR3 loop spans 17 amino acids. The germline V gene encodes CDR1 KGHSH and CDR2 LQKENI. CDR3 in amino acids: CASSPSGTISGANVLTF. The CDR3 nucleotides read TGTGCCAGCTCACCATCGGGAACCATCTCTGGGGCCAACGTCCTGACTTTC.

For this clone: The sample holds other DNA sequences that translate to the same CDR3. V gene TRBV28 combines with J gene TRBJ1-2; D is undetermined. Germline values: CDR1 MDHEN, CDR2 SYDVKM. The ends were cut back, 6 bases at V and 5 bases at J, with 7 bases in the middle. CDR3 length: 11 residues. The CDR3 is CASSLSYGYTF. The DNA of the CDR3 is TGTGCCAGCAGCCTCTCTTATGGCTACACCTTC.

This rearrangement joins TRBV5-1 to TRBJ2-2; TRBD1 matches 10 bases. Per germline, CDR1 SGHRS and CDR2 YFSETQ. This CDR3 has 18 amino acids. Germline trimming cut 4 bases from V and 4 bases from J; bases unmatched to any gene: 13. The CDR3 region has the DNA TGCGCCAGCAGCCCCGATCCTCCCGGGACAGGGGCCACCGGGGAGCTGTTTTTT. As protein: CASSPDPPGTGATGELFF.

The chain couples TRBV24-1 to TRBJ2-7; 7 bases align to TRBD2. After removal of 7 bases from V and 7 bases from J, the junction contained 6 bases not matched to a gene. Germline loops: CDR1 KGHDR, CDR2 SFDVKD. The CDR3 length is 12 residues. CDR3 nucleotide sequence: TGTGCCACCAGGGCGACCGGGAGGGAGCAGTACTTC. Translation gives CATRATGREQYF.

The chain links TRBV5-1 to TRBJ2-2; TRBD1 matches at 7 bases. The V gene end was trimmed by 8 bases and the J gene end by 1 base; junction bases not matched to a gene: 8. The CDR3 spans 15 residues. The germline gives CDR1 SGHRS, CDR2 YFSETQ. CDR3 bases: TGCGCCAGTCTTATGGGACAGATGAACACCGGGGAGCTGTTTTTT. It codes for CASLMGQMNTGELFF. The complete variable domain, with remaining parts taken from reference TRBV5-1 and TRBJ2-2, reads KAGVTQTPRYLIKTRGQQVTLSCSPISGHRSVSWYQQTPGQGLQFLFEYFSETQRNKGNFPGRFSGRQFSNSRSEMNVSTLELGDSALYLCASLMGQMNTGELFFGEGSRLTVL.

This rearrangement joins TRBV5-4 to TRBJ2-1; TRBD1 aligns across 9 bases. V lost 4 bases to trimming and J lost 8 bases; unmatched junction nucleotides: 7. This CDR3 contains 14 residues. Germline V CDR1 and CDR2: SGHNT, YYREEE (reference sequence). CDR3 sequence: CASSAGTGRDEQFF. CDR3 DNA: TGTGCCAGCAGCGCCGGGACAGGGCGAGATGAGCAGTTCTTC.

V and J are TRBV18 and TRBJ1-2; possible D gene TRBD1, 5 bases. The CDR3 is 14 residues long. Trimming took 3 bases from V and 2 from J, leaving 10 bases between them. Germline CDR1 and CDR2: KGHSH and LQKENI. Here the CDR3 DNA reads TGTGCCAGCTCACCTCGGCGGGGGAACTATGGCTACACCTTC. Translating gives CASSPRRGNYGYTF.

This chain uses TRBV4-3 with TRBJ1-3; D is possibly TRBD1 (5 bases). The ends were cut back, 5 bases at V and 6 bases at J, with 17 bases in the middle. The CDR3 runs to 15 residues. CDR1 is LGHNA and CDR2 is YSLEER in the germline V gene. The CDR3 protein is CASSGLYMGENTIYF. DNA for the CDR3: TGCGCCAGCAGCGGGCTTTATATGGGGGAAAACACCATATATTTT.

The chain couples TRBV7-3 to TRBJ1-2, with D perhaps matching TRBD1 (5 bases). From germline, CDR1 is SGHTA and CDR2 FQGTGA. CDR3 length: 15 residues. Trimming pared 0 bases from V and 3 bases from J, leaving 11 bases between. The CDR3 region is CASSLTVGGHYGYTF. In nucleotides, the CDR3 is TGTGCCAGCAGCTTAACAGTTGGGGGTCACTATGGCTACACCTTC.

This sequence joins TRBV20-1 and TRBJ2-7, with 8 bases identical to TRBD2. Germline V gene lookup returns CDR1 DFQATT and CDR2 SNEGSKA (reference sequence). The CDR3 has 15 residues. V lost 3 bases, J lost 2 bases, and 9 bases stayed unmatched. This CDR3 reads CSASWAGGDPYEQYF. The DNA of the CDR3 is TGCAGTGCTAGTTGGGCCGGGGGGGACCCCTACGAGCAGTACTTC.

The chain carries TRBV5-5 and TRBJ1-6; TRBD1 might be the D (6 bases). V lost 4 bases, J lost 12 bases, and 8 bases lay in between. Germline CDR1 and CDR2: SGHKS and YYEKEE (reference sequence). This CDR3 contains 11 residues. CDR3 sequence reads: CASSTGIPLHF. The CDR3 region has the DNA TGTGCCAGCAGCACAGGGATACCCCTCCACTTT.

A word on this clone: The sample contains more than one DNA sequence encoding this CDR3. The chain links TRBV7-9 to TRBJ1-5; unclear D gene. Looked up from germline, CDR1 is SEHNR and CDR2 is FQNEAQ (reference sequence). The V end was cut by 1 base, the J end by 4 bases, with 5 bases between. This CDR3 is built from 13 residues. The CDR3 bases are TGTGCCAGCAGCTTAGACACAAATCAGCCCCAGCATTTT. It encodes CASSLDTNQPQHF.

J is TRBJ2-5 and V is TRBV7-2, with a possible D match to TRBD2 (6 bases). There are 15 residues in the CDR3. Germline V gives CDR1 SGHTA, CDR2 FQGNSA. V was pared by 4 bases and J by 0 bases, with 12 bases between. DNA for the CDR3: TGTGCCAGCAGCTGGATGGAGGGGTACCAAGAGACCCAGTACTTC. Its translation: CASSWMEGYQETQYF.

The CDR3 is CASSSPPAASYEQYF. Here the CDR3 DNA reads TGTGCCAGCAGTTCCCCCCCGGCGGCTTCCTACGAGCAGTACTTC. The chain is built from TRBV6-2 or TRBV6-3 and TRBJ2-7; D unresolved. CDR1 and CDR2 (germline): MNHEY, SVGEGT. The CDR3 runs 15 residues. The germline V and J ends were trimmed by 4 bases and 1 base, with 14 bases remaining between them.

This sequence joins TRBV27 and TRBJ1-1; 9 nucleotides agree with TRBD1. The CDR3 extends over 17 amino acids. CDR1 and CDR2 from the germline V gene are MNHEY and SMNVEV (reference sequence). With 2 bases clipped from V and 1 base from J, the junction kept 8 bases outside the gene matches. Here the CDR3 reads CASSLSLGQGENTEAFF. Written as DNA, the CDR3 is TGTGCCAGCAGTTTAAGCTTGGGACAGGGCGAGAACACTGAAGCTTTCTTT.

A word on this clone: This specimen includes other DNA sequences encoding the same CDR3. The CDR3 nucleotides are TGTGCCAGCAGCTTAGTTCAAAATGAAAAACTGTTTTTT. Amino acid sequence: CASSLVQNEKLFF. The chain employs TRBV7-2 and TRBJ1-4, with unresolved D. The CDR3 runs 13 residues. Looked up from germline, CDR1 is SGHTA and CDR2 is FQGNSA. Trimming took 1 base from V and 5 from J, leaving 5 bases between them.

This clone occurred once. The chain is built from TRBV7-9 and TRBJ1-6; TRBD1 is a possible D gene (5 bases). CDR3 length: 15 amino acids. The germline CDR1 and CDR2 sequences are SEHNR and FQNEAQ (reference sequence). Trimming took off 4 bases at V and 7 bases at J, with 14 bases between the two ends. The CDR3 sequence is CASSWGGTENSPLHF. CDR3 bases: TGTGCCAGCAGCTGGGGTGGGACGGAGAATTCACCCCTCCACTTT.

In DNA, the CDR3 is TGTGCCACCAGTAAGGGTCACGAGCAGTACTTC. Encoded protein: CATSKGHEQYF. This chain connects TRBV24-1 to TRBJ2-7; no firm D call. Germline CDR1 is KGHDR and CDR2 is SFDVKD. V was trimmed by 6 bases and J by 5 bases, leaving 7 bases between them. This CDR3 contains 11 residues.